The entry below gives a single TCR beta chain sequence along with its context. CDR3 length: 12 amino acids. Trimming took off 6 bases at V and 8 bases at J, with 11 bases between the two ends. CDR1 is MNHEY, CDR2 SVGEGT, per germline. The sample comes from a study of HIV-infected patients and healthy controls. TCRdb processed the 5' RACE reads anew with MiXCR; each CDR3 protein has one entry. The sample lists roughly 70,000 distinct CDR3 sequences, approximately 16% occurring once. The rearrangement links TRBV6-2 or TRBV6-3 to TRBJ2-1; D is undetermined. Sequencing input: CD4+ T cells from blood. The receptor was derived from a human donor in good health. This CDR3 is CASSHLRYEQFF. In DNA form, the CDR3 reads TGTGCCAGCAGCCACCTAAGGTATGAGCAGTTCTTC.